The source of this T cell receptor (beta chain) is a study of blood T cells in healthy people across ages. CDR3 size: 16 residues. Per germline, CDR1 MGHRA and CDR2 YSYEKL. V was clipped by 0 bases and J by 4 bases, with 12 bases between them. This clonotype came up a few times. With a J-beta primer mix and a sample-barcoded 5' primer, a second PCR ran about 6 to 11 cycles. MiXCR was run by TCRdb on the 5' RACE reads, yielding one entry per CDR3 protein. Of hundreds of thousands of distinct CDR3 sequences in the sample, roughly 58% are singletons; the top ten hold about two fifths. This sequence was found in a man between 60 and 75 years old in good health. This chain links TRBV4-1 with TRBJ1-4; no reliable D call. Specimen: blood. CDR3 in amino acids: CASSQEVQTLNEKLFF. CDR3 nucleotides: TGCGCCAGCAGCCAAGAGGTCCAGACGCTTAATGAAAAACTGTTTTTT.